Shown below are 5 T cell receptor beta chains from a single sample sequenced in a study of blood T cell repertoires in COVID-19. Libraries were prepared by immunoSEQ multiplex PCR; TCRdb keeps only in-frame clonotypes and omits some of them. Of tens of thousands of clones in the sample, 76% were seen once. Sample: peripheral blood. The origin of the receptors is a man in his 70s with acute or convalescent COVID-19.

This clone has a handful of counts. This sequence joins TRBV27 and TRBJ2-3; D not certain. This CDR3 contains 16 residues. The germline V gene has CDR1 MNHEY and CDR2 SMNVEV (reference sequence). V dropped 0 bases and J dropped 0 bases, with 10 bases sitting between them. CDR3 loop: CASSLSGFSSTDTQYF. The CDR3 region has the DNA TGTGCCAGCAGTTTATCCGGGTTCTCTAGCACAGATACGCAGTATTTT.

V and J are TRBV7-2 and TRBJ2-2; 7 bases are shared with TRBD1. The CDR3 spans 14 residues. J lost 7 bases, V lost 5 bases, and 7 bases had no gene match. Germline V CDR1 and CDR2: SGHTA, FQGNSA. CDR3: CASSPQQGFGELFF. CDR3 DNA sequence: TGTGCCAGCAGCCCCCAACAGGGGTTCGGGGAGCTGTTTTTT.

V usage is TRBV12-5 and J usage is TRBJ2-3, with D possibly TRBD2 on 5 matching bases. The CDR3 totals 13 residues. V was trimmed by 7 bases and J by 1 base, leaving 9 bases between them. Germline V gene lookup returns CDR1 LGHNT and CDR2 FRNRAP. The CDR3 DNA reads as TGTGCTAGTGCCAATAGCGGCACAGATACGCAGTATTTT. Residues: CASANSGTDTQYF.

The rearrangement uses TRBV18 and TRBJ1-1, with D maybe TRBD1 (6 bases). The CDR3 has 12 amino acids. Germline values: CDR1 KGHSH, CDR2 LQKENI. V was shortened by 2 bases and J by 10 bases, with 11 bases between the two germline ends. The CDR3 protein is CASSPTGPGAFF. In DNA form, the CDR3 reads TGTGCCAGCTCACCAACAGGGCCCGGAGCTTTCTTT.

The V and J genes are TRBV5-4 and TRBJ2-6, with TRBD1 identical over 9 bases. The germline V gene has CDR1 SGHNT and CDR2 YYREEE (reference sequence). The V gene end was trimmed by 4 bases and the J gene end by 0 bases; junction bases not matched to a gene: 8. The CDR3 totals 18 residues. The CDR3 DNA reads TGTGCCAGCAGCGCTTGGGACAGGGCCCACTCTGGGGCCAACGTCCTGACTTTC. Translated: CASSAWDRAHSGANVLTF. The entire variable domain, with the rest obtained from reference TRBV5-4 and TRBJ2-6, is as follows: ETGVTQSPTHLIKTRGQQVTLRCSSQSGHNTVSWYQQALGQGPQFIFQYYREEENGRGNFPPRFSGLQFPNYSSELNVNALELDDSALYLCASSAWDRAHSGANVLTFGAGSRLTVL.